This is a list of T cell receptor beta chains from one sample in a study of T-cell memory formation after mild COVID-19. In TCRdb, the 5' RACE reads were re-called with MiXCR into one record per CDR3 protein. The sample consists of fewer than 650,000 distinct CDR3 sequences, less than 25% of them appearing once. What was sequenced was PBMCs or a T cell subset sorted from them (not recorded which). All receptors come from an adult woman who had mild COVID-19 (a few samples of this study predate the infection). Cell type and time point are not known. Each CDR3 is given with its conserved first and last residue. D genes are given only for firm matches. Rows may omit the clone size; those that give it use once, few, many or a size class.

d_call,clone_size,v_call,j_call,cdr3_aa,cdr3_nt
TRBD1,NA,TRBV6-5,TRBJ1-1,CASKTLTGGGNTEAFF,TGTGCCAGCAAGACTTTAACAGGGGGCGGAAACACTGAAGCTTTCTTT
TRBD2,NA,TRBV2,TRBJ2-7,CASRGSGGAYEQYF,TGTGCCAGCAGGGGAAGCGGGGGTGCCTACGAGCAGTACTTC
NA,NA,TRBV5-1,TRBJ1-2,CASSLGHRDILYGYTF,TGCGCCAGCAGCTTGGGTCACCGGGACATCCTCTATGGCTACACCTTC
TRBD2,few,TRBV12-3/TRBV12-4,TRBJ2-7,CASSPSGGRTYEQYF,TGTGCCAGCAGTCCGAGCGGGGGGAGAACCTACGAGCAGTACTTC
TRBD1,NA,TRBV29-1,TRBJ1-4,CSVPGQGTEKLFF,TGCAGCGTACCGGGACAGGGGACTGAAAAACTGTTTTTT
TRBD1,NA,TRBV9,TRBJ1-5,CASSDSGQPDQPQHF,TGTGCCAGCAGCGACTCGGGACAGCCGGATCAGCCCCAGCATTTT
NA,NA,TRBV6-2/TRBV6-3,TRBJ2-2,CASSHHRTANTGELFF,TGTGCCAGCAGTCACCACCGGACAGCCAACACCGGGGAGCTGTTTTTT
NA,NA,TRBV27,TRBJ1-1,CASSFTGGTNTEAFF,TGTGCCAGCAGTTTTACGGGGGGCACCAACACTGAAGCTTTCTTT
TRBD2,NA,TRBV25-1,TRBJ2-1,CASIGAERGGNEQFF,TGTGCCAGCATCGGAGCCGAGCGGGGGGGTAATGAGCAGTTCTTC
TRBD2,NA,TRBV10-3,TRBJ2-1,CAIRDRGDSYNEQFF,TGTGCCATCAGAGATCGGGGGGACTCCTACAATGAGCAGTTCTTC